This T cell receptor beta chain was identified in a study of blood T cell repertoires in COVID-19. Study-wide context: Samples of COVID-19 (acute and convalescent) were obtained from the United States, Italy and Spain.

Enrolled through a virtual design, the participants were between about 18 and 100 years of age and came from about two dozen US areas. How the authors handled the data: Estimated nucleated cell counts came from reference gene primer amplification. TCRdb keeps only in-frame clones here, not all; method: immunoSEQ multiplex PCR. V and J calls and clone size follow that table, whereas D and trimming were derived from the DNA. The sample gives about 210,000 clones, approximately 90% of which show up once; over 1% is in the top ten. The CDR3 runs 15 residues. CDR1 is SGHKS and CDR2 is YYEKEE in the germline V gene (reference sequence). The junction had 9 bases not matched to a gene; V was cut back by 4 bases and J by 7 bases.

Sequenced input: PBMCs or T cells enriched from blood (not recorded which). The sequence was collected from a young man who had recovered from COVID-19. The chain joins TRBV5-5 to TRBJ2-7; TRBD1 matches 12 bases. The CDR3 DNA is TGTGCCAGCAGCGTACCGGGACAGGGGGCTCTGGAGCAGTACTTC. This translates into CASSVPGQGALEQYF.